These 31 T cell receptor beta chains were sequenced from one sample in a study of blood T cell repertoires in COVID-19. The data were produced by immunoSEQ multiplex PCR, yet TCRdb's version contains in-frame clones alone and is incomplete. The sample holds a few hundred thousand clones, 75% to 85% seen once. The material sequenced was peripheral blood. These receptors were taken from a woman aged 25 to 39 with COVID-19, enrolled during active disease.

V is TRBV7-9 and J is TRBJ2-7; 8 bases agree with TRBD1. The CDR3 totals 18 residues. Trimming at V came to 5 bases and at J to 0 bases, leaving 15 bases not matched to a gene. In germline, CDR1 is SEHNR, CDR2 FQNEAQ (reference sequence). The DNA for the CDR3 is TGTGCCAGCAGCCCCGCGTTTGGAGGGACAGGCTTCTCCTACGAGCAGTACTTC. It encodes CASSPAFGGTGFSYEQYF.

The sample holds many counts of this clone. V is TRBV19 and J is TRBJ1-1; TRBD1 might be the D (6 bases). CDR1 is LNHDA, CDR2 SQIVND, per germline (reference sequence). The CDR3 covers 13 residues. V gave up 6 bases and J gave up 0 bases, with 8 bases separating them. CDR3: CASRTGMNTEAFF. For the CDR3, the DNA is TGTGCCAGTAGAACAGGGATGAACACTGAAGCTTTCTTT.

This chain's CDR3 is CASSIQGSGNQPQHF. CDR3 nucleotides: TGTGCCAGTAGTATCCAGGGATCTGGCAATCAGCCCCAGCATTTT. This chain connects TRBV19 to TRBJ1-5, with D perhaps matching TRBD1 (5 bases). Trimming pared 3 bases from V and 2 bases from J, leaving 11 bases between. The CDR3 is 15 amino acids. Germline V gives CDR1 LNHDA, CDR2 SQIVND (reference sequence).

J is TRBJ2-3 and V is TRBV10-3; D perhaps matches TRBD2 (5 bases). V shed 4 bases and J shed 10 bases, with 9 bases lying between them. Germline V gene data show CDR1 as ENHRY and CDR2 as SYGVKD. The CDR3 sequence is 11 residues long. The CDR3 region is CAISATGAQYF. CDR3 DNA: TGTGCCATCAGTGCAACCGGGGCGCAGTATTTT.

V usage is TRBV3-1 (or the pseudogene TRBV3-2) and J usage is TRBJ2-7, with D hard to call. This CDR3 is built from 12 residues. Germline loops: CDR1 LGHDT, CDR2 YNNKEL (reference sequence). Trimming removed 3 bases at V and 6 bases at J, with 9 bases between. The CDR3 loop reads CASSHLESEQYF. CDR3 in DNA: TGTGCCAGCAGCCACCTTGAGTCCGAGCAGTACTTC.

DNA of the CDR3: TGTGCCAGCAGCGGGGGGACAGATCCTAACTATGGCTACACCTTC. Translated, it gives CASSGGTDPNYGYTF. The J gene is TRBJ1-2, the V gene TRBV5-4; 7 bases line up with TRBD1. The CDR3 spans 15 residues. Losses at the gene ends were 4 bases for V and 0 bases for J; bases not matched to a gene: 6. CDR1 and CDR2 (germline): SGHNT, YYREEE (reference sequence).

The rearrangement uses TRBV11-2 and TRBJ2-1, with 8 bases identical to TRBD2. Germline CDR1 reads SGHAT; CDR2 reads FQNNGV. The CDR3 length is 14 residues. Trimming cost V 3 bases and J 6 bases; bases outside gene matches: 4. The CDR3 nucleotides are TGTGCCAGCAGCTTGTCCGGGACTAGCAATGAGCAGTTCTTC. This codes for CASSLSGTSNEQFF.

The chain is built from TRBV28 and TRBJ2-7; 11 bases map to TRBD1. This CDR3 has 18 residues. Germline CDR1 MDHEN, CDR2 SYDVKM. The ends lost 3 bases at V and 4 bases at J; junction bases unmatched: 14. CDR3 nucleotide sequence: TGTGCCAGCAGTTTTTCGCGCATAGACCGGGACAGGGGGTACGAGCAGTACTTC. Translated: CASSFSRIDRDRGYEQYF.

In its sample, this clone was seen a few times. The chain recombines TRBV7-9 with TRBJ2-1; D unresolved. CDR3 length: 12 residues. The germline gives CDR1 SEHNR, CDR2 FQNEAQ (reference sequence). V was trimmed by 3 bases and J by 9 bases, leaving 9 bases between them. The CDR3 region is CASSLPLSEQFF. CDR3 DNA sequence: TGTGCCAGCAGCTTGCCCCTAAGTGAGCAGTTCTTC.

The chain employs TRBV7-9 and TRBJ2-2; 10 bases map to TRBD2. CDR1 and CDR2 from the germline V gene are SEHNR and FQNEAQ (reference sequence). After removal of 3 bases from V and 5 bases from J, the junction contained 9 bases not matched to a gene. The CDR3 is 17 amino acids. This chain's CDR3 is CASSFPLAGESTGELFF. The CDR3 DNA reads TGTGCCAGCAGCTTTCCGCTAGCGGGAGAAAGTACCGGGGAGCTGTTTTTT.

CDR3 in amino acids: CASYPGGNQAFF. The DNA for the CDR3 is TGTGCCAGCTACCCGGGCGGGAACCAAGCTTTCTTT. J is TRBJ1-1 and V is TRBV28; D is unresolved. Germline CDR1 and CDR2: MDHEN and SYDVKM. Trimming took 8 bases from V and 9 from J, leaving 16 bases between them. This CDR3 comprises 12 residues.

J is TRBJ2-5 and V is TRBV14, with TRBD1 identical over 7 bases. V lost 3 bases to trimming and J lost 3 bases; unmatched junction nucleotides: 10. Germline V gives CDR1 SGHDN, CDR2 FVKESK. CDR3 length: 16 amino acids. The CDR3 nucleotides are TGTGCCAGCAGCCATTACTCATACACAGGGGAAGAGACCCAGTACTTC. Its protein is CASSHYSYTGEETQYF. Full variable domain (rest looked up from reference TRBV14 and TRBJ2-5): EAGVTQFPSHSVIEKGQTVTLRCDPISGHDNLYWYRRVMGKEIKFLLHFVKESKQDESGMPNNRFLAERTGGTYSTLKVQPAELEDSGVYFCASSHYSYTGEETQYFGPGTRLLVL.

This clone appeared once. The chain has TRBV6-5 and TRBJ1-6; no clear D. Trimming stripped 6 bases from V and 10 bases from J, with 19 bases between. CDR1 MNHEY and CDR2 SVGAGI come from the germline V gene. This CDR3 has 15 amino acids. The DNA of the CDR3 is TGTGCCAGCAGCGTTGGAGGGTCCGAAGTGTCACCCCTCCACTTT. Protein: CASSVGGSEVSPLHF.

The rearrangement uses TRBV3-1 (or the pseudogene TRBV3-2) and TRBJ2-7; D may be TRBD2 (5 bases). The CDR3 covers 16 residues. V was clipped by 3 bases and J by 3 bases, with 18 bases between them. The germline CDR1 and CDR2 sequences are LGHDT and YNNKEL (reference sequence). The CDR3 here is CASSQGRTRIGYEQYF. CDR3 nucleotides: TGTGCCAGCAGCCAGGGTCGGACTCGTATCGGCTACGAGCAGTACTTC.

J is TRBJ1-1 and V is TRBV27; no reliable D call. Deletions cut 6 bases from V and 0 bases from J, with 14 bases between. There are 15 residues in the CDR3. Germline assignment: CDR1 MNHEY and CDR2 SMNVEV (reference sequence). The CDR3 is CASRRYRQMNTEAFF. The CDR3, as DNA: TGTGCCAGCAGGAGGTATAGGCAAATGAACACTGAAGCTTTCTTT.

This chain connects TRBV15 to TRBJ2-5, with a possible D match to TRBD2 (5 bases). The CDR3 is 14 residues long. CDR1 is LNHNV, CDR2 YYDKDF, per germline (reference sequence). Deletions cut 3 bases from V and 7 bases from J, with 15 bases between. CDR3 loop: CATSSTRAAGTQYF. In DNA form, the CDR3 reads TGTGCCACCAGCAGCACGAGAGCGGCAGGGACCCAGTACTTC.

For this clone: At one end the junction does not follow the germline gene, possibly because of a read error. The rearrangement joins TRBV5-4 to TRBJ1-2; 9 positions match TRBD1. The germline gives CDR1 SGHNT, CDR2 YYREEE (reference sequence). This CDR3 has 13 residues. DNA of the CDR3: TGTGCCAGCAGCTTGGATCGGGGACAGGGCCTATCCTTC. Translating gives CASSLDRGQGLSF.

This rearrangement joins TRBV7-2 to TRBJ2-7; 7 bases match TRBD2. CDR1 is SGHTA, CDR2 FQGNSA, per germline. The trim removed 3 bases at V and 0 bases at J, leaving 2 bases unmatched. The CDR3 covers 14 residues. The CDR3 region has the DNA TGTGCCAGCAGCTTCGGGGGGAGCTCCTACGAGCAGTACTTC. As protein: CASSFGGSSYEQYF.

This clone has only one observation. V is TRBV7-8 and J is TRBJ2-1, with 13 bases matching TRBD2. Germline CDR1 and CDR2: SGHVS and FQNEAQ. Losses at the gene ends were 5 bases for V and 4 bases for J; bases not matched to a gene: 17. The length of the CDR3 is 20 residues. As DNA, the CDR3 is TGTGCCAGCAGCCTTCGACTAGCGGGGGGTCCAACCCTAACTTACAATGAGCAGTTCTTC. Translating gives CASSLRLAGGPTLTYNEQFF.

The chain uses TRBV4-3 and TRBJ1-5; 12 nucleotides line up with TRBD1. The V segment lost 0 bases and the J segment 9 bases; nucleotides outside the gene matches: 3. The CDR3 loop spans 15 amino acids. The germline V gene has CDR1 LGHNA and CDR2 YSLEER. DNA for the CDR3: TGCGCCAGCAGCCAAGATAGGGACAGGGGGCGGCCCCAGCATTTT. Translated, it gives CASSQDRDRGRPQHF.

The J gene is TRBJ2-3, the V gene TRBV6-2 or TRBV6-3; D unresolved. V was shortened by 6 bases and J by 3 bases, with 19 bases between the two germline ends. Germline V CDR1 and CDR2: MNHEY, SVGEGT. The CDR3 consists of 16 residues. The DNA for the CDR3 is TGTGCCAGCAGCCCCCTAGGAAAGTTAGAAACAGATACGCAGTATTTT. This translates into CASSPLGKLETDTQYF.

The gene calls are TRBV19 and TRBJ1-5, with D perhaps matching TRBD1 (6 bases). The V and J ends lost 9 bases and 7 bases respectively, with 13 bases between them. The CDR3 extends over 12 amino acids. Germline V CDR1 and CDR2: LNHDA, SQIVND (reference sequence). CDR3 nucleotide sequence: TGTGCCAGCCAGGGGTACTCCCAGCCCCAGCATTTT. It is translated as CASQGYSQPQHF.

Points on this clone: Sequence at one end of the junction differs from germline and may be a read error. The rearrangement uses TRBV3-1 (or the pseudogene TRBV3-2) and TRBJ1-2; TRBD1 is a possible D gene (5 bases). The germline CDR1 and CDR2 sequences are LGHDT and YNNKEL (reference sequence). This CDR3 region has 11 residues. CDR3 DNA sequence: TGTGCCAGCAGCCATCTGGGGCACCTTCACTTC. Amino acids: CASSHLGHLHF.

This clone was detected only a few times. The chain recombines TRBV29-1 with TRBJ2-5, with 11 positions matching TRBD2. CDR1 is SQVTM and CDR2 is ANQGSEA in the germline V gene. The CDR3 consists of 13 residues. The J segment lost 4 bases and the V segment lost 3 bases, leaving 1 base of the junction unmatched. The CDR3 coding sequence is TGCAGCGTTGACACTAGCGGGGGAGAGACCCAGTACTTC. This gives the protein CSVDTSGGETQYF.

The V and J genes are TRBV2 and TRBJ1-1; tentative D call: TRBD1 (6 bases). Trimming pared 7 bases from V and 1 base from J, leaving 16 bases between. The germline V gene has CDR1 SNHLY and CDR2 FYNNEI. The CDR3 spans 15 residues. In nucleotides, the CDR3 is TGTGCCAGCACTCCTTTGACAGGTCCGAACACTGAAGCTTTCTTT. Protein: CASTPLTGPNTEAFF.

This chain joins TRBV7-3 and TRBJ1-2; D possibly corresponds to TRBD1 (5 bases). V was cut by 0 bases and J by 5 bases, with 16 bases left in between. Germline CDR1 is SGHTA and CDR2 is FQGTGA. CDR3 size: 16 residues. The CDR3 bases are TGTGCCAGCAGCTTAACGGGCGTTGACAGTCTATATGGCTACACCTTC. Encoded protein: CASSLTGVDSLYGYTF.

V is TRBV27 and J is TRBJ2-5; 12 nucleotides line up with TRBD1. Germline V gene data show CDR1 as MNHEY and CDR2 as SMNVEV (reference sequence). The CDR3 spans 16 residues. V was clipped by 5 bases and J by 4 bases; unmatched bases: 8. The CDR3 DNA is TGTGCCAGCAGTCCAGGGACAGGGGGCAATCGAGAGACCCAGTACTTC. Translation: CASSPGTGGNRETQYF.

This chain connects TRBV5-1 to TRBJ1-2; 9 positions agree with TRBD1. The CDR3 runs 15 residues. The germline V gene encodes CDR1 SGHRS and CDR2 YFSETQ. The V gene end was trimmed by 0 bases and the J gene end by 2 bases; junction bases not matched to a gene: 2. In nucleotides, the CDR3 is TGCGCCAGCAGCTTGGGTGGGACAGGGAACTATGGCTACACCTTC. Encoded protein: CASSLGGTGNYGYTF.

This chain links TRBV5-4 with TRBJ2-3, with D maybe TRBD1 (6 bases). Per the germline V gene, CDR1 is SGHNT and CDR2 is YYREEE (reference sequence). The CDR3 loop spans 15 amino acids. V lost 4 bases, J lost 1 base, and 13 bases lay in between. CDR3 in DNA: TGTGCCAGCAGCCCCCGAAGGACAGGCACAGATACGCAGTATTTT. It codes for CASSPRRTGTDTQYF.

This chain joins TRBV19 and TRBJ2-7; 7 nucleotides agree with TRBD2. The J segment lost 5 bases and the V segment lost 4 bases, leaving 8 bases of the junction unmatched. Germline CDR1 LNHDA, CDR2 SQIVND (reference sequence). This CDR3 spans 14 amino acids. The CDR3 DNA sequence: TGTGCCAGTAGTAGGAGCGGCGGGAGTAACGAGCAGTACTTC. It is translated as CASSRSGGSNEQYF.

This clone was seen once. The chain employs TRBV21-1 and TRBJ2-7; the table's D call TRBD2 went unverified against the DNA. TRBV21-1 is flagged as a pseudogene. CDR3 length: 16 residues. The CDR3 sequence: CASSNPRDQDSYEQYF. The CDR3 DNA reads TGTGCCAGCAGCAACCCCCGGGATCAAGACTCCTACGAGCAGTACTTC.